The following is a TCR beta chain sequence with its context. The sample holds a few counts of this clonotype. Its antigen remains unidentified. No qualities accompany the bases; no much larger clone lies one base away. Library preparation was by 5' RACE. TCRdb records Illumina HiSeq 2000 as the sequencer. Template switching introduced a universal primer binding site; the final cDNA contained a unique molecular identifier, enabling accurate counting of TCR cDNA molecules. Specific primers in the conserved constant-segment region were used to synthesize first-strand cDNA for TCR alpha and beta chains. To control for contamination, every cDNA library carried two barcodes: a SMART-Mk sample barcode plus Illumina barcodes. TruSeq adapter sequences, together with Illumina sample barcodes, were added in two successive PCR steps. The Illumina HiSeq platform was used with custom primers to sequence TCR alpha and beta cDNA libraries. Turning to the authors' computational methods: Raw reads were processed with MiGEC to extract unique molecular identifiers, and MiXCR was used to determine CDR3 positions. For each individual, recombination models were inferred using an EM algorithm with the repgenHMM and IGoR tools. Shared clonotype analysis was performed with the tcR package in R, normalizing sharing by the product of cloneset sizes. Out-of-frame nonproductive sequences were analyzed to study raw recombination free of thymic and clonal selection effects. The public sequencing data were trimmed at Q25 with fastp and processed into clonotypes with MiXCR by TCRdb, which kept only in-frame beta chains. Rows with a matching CDR3 protein are joined into one entry that keeps the most common DNA and genes. These V and J calls are TCRdb output, not the study's own analysis. Here the sample has fewer than 500,000 distinct CDR3 sequences; around an eighth occur a single time. The ten biggest clones cover 0.95% to 1% of the sample.

A distance of 11 bases separates the germline ends of V and J, which lose 0 bases and 7 bases respectively. From cysteine to phenylalanine, the CDR3 is 14 amino acids long. Only the CDR3 DNA stays, 42 bases, in frame from base 1. CDR1 and CDR2 are read off the germline V gene as SGHRS and YFSETQ. Only healthy Caucasian donors were included. Three pairs of female monozygotic twins, all aged about 18 to 30 years, were included in the twin cohort. CD4+ and CD8+ T cell populations were isolated with positive isolation kits from Invitrogen. This record comes from a study of identical twins (dated by TCRdb to the mid-2010s). With regard to the full study: The study deep-sequenced TCR alpha and beta repertoires from monozygotic twins, unrelated adults of various ages and cord blood to test whether fetal clonotypes persist. To rule out contamination, replicate twin experiments were performed at different times with different library preparation protocols.

The paper as a whole reports these results and caveats: The excess sharing between twins in beta out-of-frame sequences was weaker because fewer shared sequences reduced the signal-to-noise ratio. Zero-insertion analyses could be partly confounded by invariant T cells such as MAIT and iNKT, although diverse VJ usage argued against such confounding for most clonotypes. Recombination models systematically underestimated out-of-frame TCR alpha sharing in monozygotic twins but agreed with sharing between unrelated individuals. Compared with coincidental sharing between unrelated individuals, out-of-frame TCR alpha sequences shared between twins had an excess of sequences with low generation probability. Because the same donors could not be followed over many years, conclusions were based on cross-sectional statistical analysis. Fewer insertions were carried by abundant cord blood beta clonotypes, a similar but weaker trend appeared in young adult naive repertoires, and no such trend appeared in memory repertoires.

These data were also reused for a study on yellow fever vaccine responses in identical twins. The second publication reports: According to the authors, the vaccine-induced T cell response in identical twins seemed to be partly convergent and partly specific to each individual. The study precisely tracked vaccine-responding T cell clones in identical twins.

This receptor chain uses TRBV5-1 and TRBJ2-1; the D gene assignment is perhaps TRBD1 or TRBD2, with each matching 5 bases. The sequenced sample consisted of CD4+ T cells sorted from blood. This receptor was obtained from a woman under 30 in good health. The CDR3 protein is CASSLARGENEQFF. The DNA sequence follows: TGCGCCAGCAGCTTGGCCCGGGGCGAAAATGAGCAGTTCTTC.